The 17 T cell receptor beta chains in this list originate from one sample, sequenced in a study of regulatory T cells in long-lasting Graves disease (dated by TCRdb to the early 2020s). The time point label, read with the paper, signifies: newly diagnosed GD, antithyroid drugs for less than 3 months. RNA was extracted from PBMCs in TRIzol for both TCR sequencing and RNA sequencing. The receptor library was made with multiplex PCR. The sequencing machine was an Illumina HiSeq 4000. To build TCR beta libraries, CDR3 regions were amplified by Arm-PCR using iRepertoire HTBI primers. The public reads were reprocessed in TCRdb via fastp at Q25 and MiXCR, keeping in-frame beta chains. Every CDR3 protein is listed once, alongside the most common genes and DNA of its rows. This sample has around 480,000 distinct CDR3 sequences in its table, and roughly 16% of those were observed once. 25% of the sample comes from the top ten.

These same data were also listed under a study on T cells in Graves' hyperthyroidism and ophthalmopathy.

The sequencing used peripheral blood mononuclear cells (PBMCs), collected at new diagnosis, from a patient treated with antithyroid drugs. Receptors were obtained from a woman aged 35-65 years with Graves disease. Donor details come from another sample of the same person, matched by shared clones.

This clonotype was picked up many times. This chain joins TRBV6-1 and TRBJ1-1, with a tentative D call TRBD1 (5 bases). Trimming stripped 5 bases from V and 2 bases from J, with 21 bases between. The CDR3 sequence is 17 residues long. Germline V lookup: CDR1 MNHNS, CDR2 SASEGT. In DNA form, the CDR3 reads TGTGCCAGCAGTAAACCTAGAATGACAGCTTTAAACACTGAAGCTTTCTTT. It specifies CASSKPRMTALNTEAFF.

This clonotype was counted ten times or more. The chain recombines TRBV10-2 with TRBJ1-2, with 7 positions matching TRBD1. Germline values: CDR1 WSHSY, CDR2 SAAADI. CDR3 size: 16 residues. J gave up 4 bases and V 0 bases, and 8 bases lay outside the gene matches. The CDR3 here is CASSESRTGPIYGYTF. The CDR3 DNA sequence: TGCGCCAGCAGTGAGTCAAGGACAGGACCCATCTATGGCTACACCTTC.

This clonotype was detected many times. This chain links TRBV5-1 with TRBJ1-4, with 7 bases that match TRBD1. The V segment lost 2 bases and the J segment 5 bases; nucleotides outside the gene matches: 6. CDR1 and CDR2 (germline): SGHRS, YFSETQ. The CDR3 runs 15 residues. CDR3 sequence reads: CASSLRGQSNEKLFF. The CDR3 DNA follows: TGCGCCAGCAGCTTAAGGGGACAGTCGAATGAAAAACTGTTTTTT.

This clonotype was detected ten times or more. The chain combines TRBV2 with TRBJ2-5; 9 bases map to TRBD1. CDR1 SNHLY and CDR2 FYNNEI come from the germline V gene. The CDR3 length is 13 residues. After removal of 6 bases from V and 5 bases from J, the junction contained 4 bases not matched to a gene. The CDR3 sequence is CASRQGAAETQYF. The CDR3 DNA sequence: TGTGCCAGCAGACAGGGGGCGGCGGAGACCCAGTACTTC.

The genes are TRBV2 and TRBJ1-1; D is unclear. Germline CDR1 reads SNHLY; CDR2 reads FYNNEI. The CDR3 is made up of 14 amino acids. Trimming removed 6 bases at V and 0 bases at J, with 11 bases between. CDR3 DNA sequence: TGTGCCAGCAGCGAGTTGGTTTTGAACACTGAAGCTTTCTTT. Protein: CASSELVLNTEAFF.

CDR3 nucleotides: TGTGCCACCTCTGGAGGGCTGGGCTCTGGGGCCAACGTCCTGACTTTC. Protein sequence: CATSGGLGSGANVLTF. The V call is TRBV24-1, the J call TRBJ2-6; possibly TRBD2 for D (6 bases). V gave up 9 bases and J gave up 0 bases, with 14 bases separating them. The germline V gene encodes CDR1 KGHDR and CDR2 SFDVKD. CDR3 length: 16 residues.

This clonotype was seen only a few times. V and J are TRBV6-2 or TRBV6-3 and TRBJ2-7; the match to TRBD2 covers 15 bases. J gave up 2 bases and V 6 bases, and 8 bases lay outside the gene matches. The CDR3 covers 17 residues. Germline V lookup: CDR1 MNHEY, CDR2 SVGEGT. CDR3 in DNA: TGTGCCAGCAGGCCTATTCGGACTAGCGGGGGGGCCTACGAGCAGTACTTC. Its protein product is CASRPIRTSGGAYEQYF.

This clonotype was detected many times. The V gene is TRBV11-2, the J gene TRBJ2-7, with 8 positions matching TRBD1. Trimming at V came to 4 bases and at J to 6 bases, leaving 5 bases not matched to a gene. This CDR3 comprises 13 residues. Germline loops: CDR1 SGHAT, CDR2 FQNNGV. CDR3 sequence reads: CASSSAGGGEQYF. CDR3 nucleotide sequence: TGTGCCAGCAGCTCAGCAGGGGGCGGCGAGCAGTACTTC.

This clonotype appeared many times. V is TRBV2 and J is TRBJ1-1; perhaps TRBD1 as D (5 bases). The V end lost 11 bases, the J end lost 1 base, and 11 bases lay between the germline ends. Germline V gene sequence: CDR1 SNHLY, CDR2 FYNNEI. This CDR3 is built from 12 residues. CDR3 coding DNA: TGTGCCGCGGGGCGGAGGAACACTGAAGCTTTCTTT. This encodes CAAGRRNTEAFF.

This clonotype was detected ten times or more. The CDR3 loop is CASSNDRGQVGSPLHF. For the CDR3, the DNA is TGTGCCAGCAGTAATGACAGGGGGCAGGTTGGTTCACCCCTCCACTTT. J is TRBJ1-6 and V is TRBV2, with 10 positions matching TRBD1. This CDR3 region has 16 residues. The junction had 10 bases not matched to a gene; V was cut back by 5 bases and J by 9 bases. The V gene's germline CDR1 is SNHLY and CDR2 FYNNEI. The variable domain in full, completed from reference TRBV2 and TRBJ1-6, reads EPEVTQTPSHQVTQMGQEVILRCVPISNHLYFYWYRQILGQKVEFLVSFYNNEISEKSEIFDDQFSVERPDGSNFTLKIRSTKLEDSAMYFCASSNDRGQVGSPLHFGNGTRLTVT.

This clonotype was seen at least ten times. The chain couples TRBV9 to TRBJ2-1, with D unresolved. With 3 bases removed from V and 3 bases from J, the gap between germline ends came to 10 bases. The CDR3 is made up of 14 amino acids. Germline V CDR1 and CDR2: SGDLS, YYNGEE. DNA of the CDR3: TGTGCCAGCAGCGCCAGGACGGTCTACAATGAGCAGTTCTTC. Translation: CASSARTVYNEQFF.

This clonotype has a count of ten or more. J is TRBJ1-5 and V is TRBV13; D not certain. Between the trimmed V and J ends, which lost 0 bases and 4 bases, there was a span of 4 bases. This CDR3 comprises 13 residues. Germline V gives CDR1 PRHDT, CDR2 FYEKMQ (reference sequence). Here the CDR3 reads CASSLGINQPQHF. In nucleotides, the CDR3 is TGTGCCAGCAGCTTAGGCATAAATCAGCCCCAGCATTTT. The variable domain in full, completed from reference TRBV13 and TRBJ1-5, reads AAGVIQSPRHLIKEKRETATLKCYPIPRHDTVYWYQQGPGQDPQFLISFYEKMQSDKGSIPDRFSAQQFSDYHSELNMSSLELGDSALYFCASSLGINQPQHFGDGTRLSIL.

The sample holds a few counts of this clonotype. The chain employs TRBV30 and TRBJ1-6; 9 bases align to TRBD1. V dropped 1 base and J dropped 7; count of bases not matched to a gene: 5. Germline V gene sequence: CDR1 GTSNPN, CDR2 SVGIG (reference sequence). The CDR3 contains 15 residues. The CDR3 loop is CAWSDTGGANSPLHF. In DNA form, the CDR3 reads TGTGCCTGGAGTGACACAGGGGGCGCGAATTCACCCCTCCACTTT.

The sample holds many counts of this clonotype. V is TRBV6-1 and J is TRBJ1-5, with 11 positions matching TRBD1. The CDR3 is made up of 14 amino acids. The ends lost 4 bases at V and 7 bases at J; junction bases unmatched: 3. CDR1 MNHNS and CDR2 SASEGT come from the germline V gene. The CDR3 region is CASSGTGGGQPQHF. The CDR3 region has the DNA TGTGCCAGCAGTGGGACAGGGGGCGGCCAGCCCCAGCATTTT.

Ten or more counts support this clonotype. The V and J genes are TRBV12-3 or TRBV12-4 and TRBJ1-1; D is possibly TRBD1 (6 bases). V was cut by 4 bases and J by 12 bases, with 18 bases left in between. The CDR3 runs 13 residues. DNA of the CDR3: TGTGCCAGCAGTTCCGACCAGGGGATACGGACTTTCTTT. It encodes CASSSDQGIRTFF.

This clonotype appeared many times. The CDR3 DNA reads as TGTGCCACCAGCAGAGATAACAGCGGCTATGGCTACACCTTC. The encoded protein is CATSRDNSGYGYTF. The genes are TRBV15 and TRBJ1-2; D is uncertain. V was pared by 0 bases and J by 4 bases, with 9 bases between. The CDR3 consists of 14 residues. Germline V gene data show CDR1 as LNHNV and CDR2 as YYDKDF (reference sequence).

This clonotype was seen ten or more times. The chain carries TRBV5-1 and TRBJ2-2, with D maybe TRBD1 (6 bases). Germline CDR1 is SGHRS and CDR2 is YFSETQ. The V and J ends lost 0 bases and 4 bases respectively, with 13 bases between them. This CDR3 spans 16 amino acids. For the CDR3, the DNA is TGCGCCAGCAGCTTGGCGCAGGGGCTGGGCACCGGGGAGCTGTTTTTT. Translation gives CASSLAQGLGTGELFF.